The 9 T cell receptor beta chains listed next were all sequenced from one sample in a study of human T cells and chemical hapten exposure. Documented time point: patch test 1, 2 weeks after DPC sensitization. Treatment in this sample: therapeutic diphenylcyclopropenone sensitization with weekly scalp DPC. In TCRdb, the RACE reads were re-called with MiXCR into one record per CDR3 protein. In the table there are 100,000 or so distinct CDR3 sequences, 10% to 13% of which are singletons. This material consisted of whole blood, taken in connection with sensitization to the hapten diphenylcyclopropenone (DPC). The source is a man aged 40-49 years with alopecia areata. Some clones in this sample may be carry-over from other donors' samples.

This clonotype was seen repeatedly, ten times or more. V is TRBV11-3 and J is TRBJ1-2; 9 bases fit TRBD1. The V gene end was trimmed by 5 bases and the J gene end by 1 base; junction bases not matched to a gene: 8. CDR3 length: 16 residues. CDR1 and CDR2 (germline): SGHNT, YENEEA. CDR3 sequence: CASSPRTGASNYGYTF. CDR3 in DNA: TGTGCCAGCAGCCCACGGACAGGGGCTAGTAACTATGGCTACACCTTC.

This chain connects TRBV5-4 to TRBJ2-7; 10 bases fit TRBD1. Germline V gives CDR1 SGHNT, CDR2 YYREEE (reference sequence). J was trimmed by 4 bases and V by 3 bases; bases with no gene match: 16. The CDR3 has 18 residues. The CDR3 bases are TGTGCCAGCAGCTCGCTATCTTTCCGCCGGGACAGGGGATACGAGCAGTACGTC. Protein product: CASSSLSFRRDRGYEQYV.

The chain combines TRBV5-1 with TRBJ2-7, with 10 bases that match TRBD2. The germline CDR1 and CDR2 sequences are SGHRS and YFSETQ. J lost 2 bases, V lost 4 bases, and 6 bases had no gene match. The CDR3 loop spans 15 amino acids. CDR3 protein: CASSPRTSGTYEQYF. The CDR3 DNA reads TGCGCCAGCAGCCCCAGGACTAGCGGAACCTACGAGCAGTACTTC.

In DNA form, the CDR3 reads TGTGCCAGCAGGTTGGGGAAACAGGGCTCGTTCGGTGGCTACACCTTC. Translating gives CASRLGKQGSFGGYTF. J is TRBJ1-2 and V is TRBV6-6; a weak D match, TRBD1 (6 bases). V lost 6 bases to trimming and J lost 7 bases, with 24 bases between them. The length of the CDR3 is 16 residues. Per the germline V gene, CDR1 is MNHNY and CDR2 is SVGAGI (reference sequence).

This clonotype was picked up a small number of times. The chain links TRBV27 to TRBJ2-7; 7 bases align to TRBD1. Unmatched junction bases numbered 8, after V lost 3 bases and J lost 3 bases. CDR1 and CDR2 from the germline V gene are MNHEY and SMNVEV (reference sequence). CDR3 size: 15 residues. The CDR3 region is CASSFKRQGVYEQYF. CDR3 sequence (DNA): TGTGCCAGCAGTTTTAAGCGGCAGGGGGTCTACGAGCAGTACTTC.

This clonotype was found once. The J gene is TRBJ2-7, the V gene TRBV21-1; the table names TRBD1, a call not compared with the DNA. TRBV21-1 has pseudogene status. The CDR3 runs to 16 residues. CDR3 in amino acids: CASSKVRGGAPYEQYV. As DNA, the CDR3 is TGTGCCAGCAGCAAAGTAAGAGGGGGCGCCCCCTACGAGCAGTACGTC.

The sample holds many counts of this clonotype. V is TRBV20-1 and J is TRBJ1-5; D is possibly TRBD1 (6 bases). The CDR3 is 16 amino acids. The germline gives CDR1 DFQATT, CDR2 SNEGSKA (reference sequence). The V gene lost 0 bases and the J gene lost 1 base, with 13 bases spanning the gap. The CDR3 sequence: CSARDMRTASNQPQHF. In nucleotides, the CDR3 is TGCAGTGCTAGAGATATGCGGACAGCGAGCAATCAGCCCCAGCATTTT.

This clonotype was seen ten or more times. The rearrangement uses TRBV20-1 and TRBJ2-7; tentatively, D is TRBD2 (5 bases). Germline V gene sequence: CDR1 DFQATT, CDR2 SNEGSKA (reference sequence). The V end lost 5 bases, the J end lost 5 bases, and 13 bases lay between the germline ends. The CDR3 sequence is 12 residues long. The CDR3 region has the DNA TGCAGTGCTCGGGGAGCGGTGGACGAGCAGTACTTC. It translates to CSARGAVDEQYF.

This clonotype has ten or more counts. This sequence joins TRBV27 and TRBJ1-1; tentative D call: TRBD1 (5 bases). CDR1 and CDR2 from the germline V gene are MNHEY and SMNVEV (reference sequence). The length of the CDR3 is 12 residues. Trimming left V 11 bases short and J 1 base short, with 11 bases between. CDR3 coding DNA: TGTGCCCCCAAAAGGGGGAACACTGAAGCTTTCTTT. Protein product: CAPKRGNTEAFF.